This T cell receptor (beta chain) was profiled in a study of blood T cells in healthy people across ages. A J-beta primer mix and a sample-barcoded 5' primer were used in a second PCR of roughly 7 to 12 cycles. TCRdb analysed the 5' RACE reads with MiXCR anew, one entry per CDR3 protein. The sample contains over 500,000 distinct CDR3 sequences, about 29% of which appear only once. These records were also assigned to another study, of T cells of mothers and their children.

Material for sequencing was blood. The TCR was taken from a boy between 2 and 15 years old in good health.

The CDR3 reads CASSLTRDRQETQYF. The CDR3 DNA reads as TGTGCCAGCAGCTTGACCAGGGACAGACAAGAGACCCAGTACTTC. The rearrangement links TRBV5-6 to TRBJ2-5; 7 bases agree with TRBD1. CDR1 is SGHDT and CDR2 is YYEEEE in the germline V gene. Trimming took 1 base from V and 2 from J; bases not matched to a gene: 5. This CDR3 is built from 15 residues.